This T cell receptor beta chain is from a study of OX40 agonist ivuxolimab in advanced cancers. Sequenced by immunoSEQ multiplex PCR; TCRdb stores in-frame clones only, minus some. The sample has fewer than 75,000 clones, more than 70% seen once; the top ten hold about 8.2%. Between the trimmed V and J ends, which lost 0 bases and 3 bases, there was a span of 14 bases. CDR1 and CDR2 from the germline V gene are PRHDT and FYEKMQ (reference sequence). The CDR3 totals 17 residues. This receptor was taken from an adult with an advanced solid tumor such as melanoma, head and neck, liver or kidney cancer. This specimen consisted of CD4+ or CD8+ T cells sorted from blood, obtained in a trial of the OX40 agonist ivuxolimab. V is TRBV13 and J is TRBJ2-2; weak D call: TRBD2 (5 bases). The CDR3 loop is CASSLGLRGLDTGELFF. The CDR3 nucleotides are TGTGCCAGCAGCTTAGGCCTAAGAGGGTTGGACACCGGGGAGCTGTTTTTT.